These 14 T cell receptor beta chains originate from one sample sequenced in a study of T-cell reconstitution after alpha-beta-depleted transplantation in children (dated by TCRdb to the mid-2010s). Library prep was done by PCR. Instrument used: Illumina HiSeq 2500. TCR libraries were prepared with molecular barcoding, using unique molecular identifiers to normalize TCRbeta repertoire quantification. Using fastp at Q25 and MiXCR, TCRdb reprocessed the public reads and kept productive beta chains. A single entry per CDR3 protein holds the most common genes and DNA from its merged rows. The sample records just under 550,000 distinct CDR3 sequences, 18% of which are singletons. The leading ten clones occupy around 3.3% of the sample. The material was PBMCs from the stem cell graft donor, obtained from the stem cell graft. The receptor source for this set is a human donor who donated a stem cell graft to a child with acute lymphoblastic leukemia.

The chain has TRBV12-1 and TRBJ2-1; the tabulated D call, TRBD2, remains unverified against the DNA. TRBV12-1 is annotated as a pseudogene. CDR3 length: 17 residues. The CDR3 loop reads CASSNPGLAGEGYEQFF. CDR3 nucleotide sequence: TGTGCCAGCAGCAACCCGGGACTAGCGGGAGAGGGCTATGAGCAGTTCTTC.

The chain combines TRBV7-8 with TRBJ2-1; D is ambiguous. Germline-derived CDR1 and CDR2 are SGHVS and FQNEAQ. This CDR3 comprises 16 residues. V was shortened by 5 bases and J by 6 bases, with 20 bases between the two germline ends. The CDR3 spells CASSPTPDAQRNEQFF. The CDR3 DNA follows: TGTGCCAGCAGCCCCACCCCGGACGCACAGCGCAATGAGCAGTTCTTC.

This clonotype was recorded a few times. CDR3 residues: CASSLAVSDFNEQYF. The CDR3 DNA reads as TGTGCCAGCAGCTTAGCCGTTTCAGATTTTAACGAGCAGTACTTC. The chain carries TRBV7-9 and TRBJ2-7, with D uncertain. Germline V CDR1 and CDR2: SEHNR, FQNEAQ (reference sequence). This CDR3 is 15 amino acids long. Deletions cut 0 bases from V and 5 bases from J, with 14 bases between. Full variable domain (rest looked up from reference TRBV7-9 and TRBJ2-7): DTGVSQNPRHKITKRGQNVTFRCDPISEHNRLYWYRQTLGQGPEFLTYFQNEAQLEKSRLLSDRFSAERPKGSFSTLEIQRTEQGDSAMYLCASSLAVSDFNEQYFGPGTRLTVT.

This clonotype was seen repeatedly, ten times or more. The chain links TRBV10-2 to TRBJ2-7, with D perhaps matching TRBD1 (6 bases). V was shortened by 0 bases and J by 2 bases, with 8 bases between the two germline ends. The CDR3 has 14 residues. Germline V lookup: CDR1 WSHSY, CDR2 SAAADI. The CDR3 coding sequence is TGCGCCAGCAGTGAGTCTTGGGGGCCCTACGAGCAGTACTTC. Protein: CASSESWGPYEQYF.

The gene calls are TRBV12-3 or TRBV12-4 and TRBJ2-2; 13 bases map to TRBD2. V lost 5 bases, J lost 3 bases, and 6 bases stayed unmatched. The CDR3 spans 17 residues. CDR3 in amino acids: CASSGLAGVFDTGELFF. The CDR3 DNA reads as TGTGCCAGCAGTGGACTAGCGGGAGTCTTCGACACCGGGGAGCTGTTTTTT.

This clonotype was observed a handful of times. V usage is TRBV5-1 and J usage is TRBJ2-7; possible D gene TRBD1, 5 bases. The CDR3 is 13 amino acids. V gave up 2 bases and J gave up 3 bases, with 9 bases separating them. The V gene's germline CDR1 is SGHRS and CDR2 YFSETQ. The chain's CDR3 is CASSFGAVYEQYF. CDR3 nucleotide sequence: TGCGCCAGCAGCTTTGGGGCAGTCTACGAGCAGTACTTC.

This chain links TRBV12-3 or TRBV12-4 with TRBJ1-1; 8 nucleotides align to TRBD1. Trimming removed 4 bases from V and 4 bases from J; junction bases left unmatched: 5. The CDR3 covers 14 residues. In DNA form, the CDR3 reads TGTGCCAGCAGTTCGACAGGGGAGACCACTGAAGCTTTCTTT. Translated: CASSSTGETTEAFF.

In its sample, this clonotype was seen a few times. The CDR3 DNA reads TGTGCCACCAGCAGAGATGTACCAGGGAATGAAAAACTGTTTTTT. Its protein product is CATSRDVPGNEKLFF. The chain uses TRBV15 and TRBJ1-4; possibly TRBD1 for D (5 bases). Trimming left V 0 bases short and J 5 bases short, with 10 bases between. The CDR3 totals 15 residues. CDR1 and CDR2 (germline): LNHNV, YYDKDF (reference sequence).

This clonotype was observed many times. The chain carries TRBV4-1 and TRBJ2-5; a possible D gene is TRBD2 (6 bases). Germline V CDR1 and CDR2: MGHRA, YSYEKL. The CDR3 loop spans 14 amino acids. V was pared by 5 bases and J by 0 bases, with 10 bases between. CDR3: CASSDRGNQETQYF. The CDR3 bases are TGCGCCAGCAGCGACCGGGGGAACCAAGAGACCCAGTACTTC.

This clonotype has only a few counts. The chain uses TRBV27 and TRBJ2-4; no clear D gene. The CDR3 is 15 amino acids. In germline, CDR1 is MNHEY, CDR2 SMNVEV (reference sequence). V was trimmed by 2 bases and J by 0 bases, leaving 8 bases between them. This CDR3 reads CASSLSRLAKNIQYF. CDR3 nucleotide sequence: TGTGCCAGCAGTTTAAGTCGGCTAGCCAAAAACATTCAGTACTTC.

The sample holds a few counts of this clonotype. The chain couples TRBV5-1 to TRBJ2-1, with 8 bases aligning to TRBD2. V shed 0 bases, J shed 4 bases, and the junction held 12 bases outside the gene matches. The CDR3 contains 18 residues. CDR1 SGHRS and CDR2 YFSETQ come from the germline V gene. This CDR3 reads CASSLDPVGQRGYNEQFF. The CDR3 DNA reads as TGCGCCAGCAGCTTGGACCCCGTGGGGCAGCGGGGGTACAATGAGCAGTTCTTC.

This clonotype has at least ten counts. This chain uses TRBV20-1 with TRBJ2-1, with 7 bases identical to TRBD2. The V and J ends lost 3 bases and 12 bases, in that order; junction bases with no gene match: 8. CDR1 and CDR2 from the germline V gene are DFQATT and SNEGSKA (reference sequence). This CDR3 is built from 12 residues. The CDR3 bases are TGCAGTGCTAGCTCGGGGCGGGAGCGGCAGTTCTTC. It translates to CSASSGRERQFF.

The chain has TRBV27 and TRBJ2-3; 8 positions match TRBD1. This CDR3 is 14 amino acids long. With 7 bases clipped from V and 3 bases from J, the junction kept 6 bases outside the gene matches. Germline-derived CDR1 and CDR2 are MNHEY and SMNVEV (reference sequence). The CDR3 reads CASIRQGMTDTQYF. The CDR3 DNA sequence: TGTGCCAGCATCCGACAGGGGATGACAGATACGCAGTATTTT.

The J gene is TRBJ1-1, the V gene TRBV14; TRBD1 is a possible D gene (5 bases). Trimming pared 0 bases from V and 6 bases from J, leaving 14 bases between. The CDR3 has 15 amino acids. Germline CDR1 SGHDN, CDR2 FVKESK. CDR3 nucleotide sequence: TGTGCCAGCAGCCAAGATTTGGGGGTAGGCGCTGAAGCTTTCTTT. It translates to CASSQDLGVGAEAFF.